One T cell receptor beta chain is described in this entry. Its specificity is not known. The data stem from a study of T-cell memory formation after mild COVID-19. Study as a whole: TCR clustering was largely donor specific. Study-wide results and limits: Mainly CM and EM harbored the contracting CD4+ clones; mainly EMRA harbored the CD8+ ones.

TCRdb reprocessed the 5' RACE reads with MiXCR, giving one entry per CDR3 protein. Here the sample spans about 290,000 distinct CDR3 sequences, around 15% being singletons. Germline CDR1 is SGHTA and CDR2 is FQGTGA. Trimming cost V 2 bases and J 8 bases; bases outside gene matches: 12. The CDR3 contains 16 residues. This chain uses TRBV7-3 with TRBJ2-1; 7 bases line up with TRBD2. Input material: PBMCs or a T cell subset sorted from them (not recorded which). This receptor was obtained from a man younger than 30 who had mild COVID-19 (a few samples of this study predate the infection). Cell type and time point are not known. In DNA, the CDR3 is TGTGCCAGCAGCTTATTGGGTCCGAGGACTAGGGATGAGCAGTTCTTC. This codes for CASSLLGPRTRDEQFF. The entire variable domain, with the rest obtained from reference TRBV7-3 and TRBJ2-1, is as follows: GAGVSQTPSNKVTEKGKYVELRCDPISGHTALYWYRQSLGQGPEFLIYFQGTGAADDSGLPNDRFFAVRPEGSVSTLKIQRTERGDSAVYLCASSLLGPRTRDEQFFGPGTRLTVL.